Detailed here is one T cell receptor beta chain. Its cognate antigen is unknown. The data were obtained in a study of T cell responses to AZD1222 COVID-19 vaccine. Libraries were prepared by immunoSEQ multiplex PCR; TCRdb keeps only in-frame clonotypes and omits some of them. The table includes some 91,000 clones, more than 90% detected once. Study conclusions and caveats: There were mostly white British donors and more females than males, and clonal diversity was possibly underestimated. Repertoire collection took place solely once the T cell response had peaked.

Germline CDR1 reads MNHNS; CDR2 reads SASEGT. CDR3 length: 15 amino acids. V shed 1 base, J shed 0 bases, and the junction held 2 bases outside the gene matches. The material sequenced was peripheral blood, taken on day 0 of AZD1222 vaccination. This rearrangement joins TRBV6-1 to TRBJ2-7, with TRBD1 matching 8 bases. This sequence originates from an adult in good health. CDR3 protein: CASSEVGQASYEQYF. In DNA form, the CDR3 reads TGTGCCAGCAGTGAAGTGGGACAGGCCTCCTACGAGCAGTACTTC.